This TCR beta chain came from a study of blood T cells in healthy people across ages. Alongside a J-beta primer mix, a sample-barcoded 5' primer served in a second PCR lasting roughly 6 to 11 cycles. TCRdb fed the 5' RACE reads into MiXCR, producing one record per CDR3 protein. The profile shows about a million distinct CDR3 sequences, 45% to 50% of them singletons. CDR1 is MDHEN, CDR2 SYDVKM, per germline. The V and J ends lost 5 bases and 5 bases, in that order; junction bases with no gene match: 9. This CDR3 has 15 residues. This clonotype was detected many times. Sequencing used blood. The source of this sequence is a man aged 25-45 years in good health. This rearrangement joins TRBV28 to TRBJ2-7, with TRBD1 identical over 10 bases. The CDR3 is CASSRPGTGVNEQYF. The DNA of the CDR3 is TGTGCCAGCAGTCGCCCCGGGACAGGGGTTAACGAGCAGTACTTC.